Given below is one TCR beta chain in context. Looked up from germline, CDR1 is KGHSH and CDR2 is LQKENI. The length of the CDR3 is 15 residues. Unmatched junction bases numbered 9, after V lost 6 bases and J lost 2 bases. The data are from a study of patients and donors after allogeneic stem cell transplantation. Via MiXCR, TCRdb re-called the RT-PCR reads, giving one row per CDR3 protein. The profile shows approximately 170,000 distinct CDR3 sequences, about a quarter of them singletons. The sequencing input was blood, either unsorted or a sorted T cell fraction (not recorded which). The TCR originated in a human donor who was either an allogeneic HSCT recipient or a stem cell or donor lymphocyte infusion donor (not recorded which). It is not recorded whose cells these are; they may come from a transplant donor. The chain couples TRBV18 to TRBJ1-1; 7 bases line up with TRBD1. CDR3 protein: CASSRGTDFNTEAFF. CDR3 coding DNA: TGTGCCAGCTCTCGCGGGACAGACTTTAACACTGAAGCTTTCTTT.